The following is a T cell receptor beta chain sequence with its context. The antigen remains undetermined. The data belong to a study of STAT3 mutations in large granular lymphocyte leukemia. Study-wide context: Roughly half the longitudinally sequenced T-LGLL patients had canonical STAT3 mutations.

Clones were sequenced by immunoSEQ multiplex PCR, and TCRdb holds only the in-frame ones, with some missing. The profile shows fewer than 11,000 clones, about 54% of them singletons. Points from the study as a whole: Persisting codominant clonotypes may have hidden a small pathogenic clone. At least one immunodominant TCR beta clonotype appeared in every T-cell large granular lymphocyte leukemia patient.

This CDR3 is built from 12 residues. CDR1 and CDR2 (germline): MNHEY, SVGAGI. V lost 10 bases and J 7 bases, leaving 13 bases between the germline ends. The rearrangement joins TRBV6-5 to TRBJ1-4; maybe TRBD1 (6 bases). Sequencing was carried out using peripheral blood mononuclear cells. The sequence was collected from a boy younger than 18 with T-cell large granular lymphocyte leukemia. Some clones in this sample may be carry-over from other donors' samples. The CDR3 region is CATRGLGEKLFF. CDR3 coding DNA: TGTGCCACCAGGGGACTCGGTGAAAAACTGTTTTTT.